This is a list of T cell receptor beta chains from one sample in a study of human T cells and chemical hapten exposure. TCRdb itself ran the RACE reads through MiXCR, one entry per CDR3 protein. The sample lists 300,000 to 450,000 distinct CDR3 sequences, 4.8% occurring once. The source was whole blood, collected in connection with sensitization to the hapten diphenylcyclopropenone (DPC). The receptor source for this set is a woman in her forties or fifties with alopecia areata. Some clones in this sample may be carry-over from other donors' samples. The CDR3 runs from the conserved cysteine through the conserved F or W. D genes are given only for firm matches. The size field is filled for only some rows; it gives once, few, many or a size class.

v_call	clone_size	d_call	j_call	cdr3_aa	cdr3_nt
TRBV20-1	many	.	TRBJ1-5	CSASGFPNQPQHF	TGCAGTGCTAGCGGGTTTCCCAATCAGCCCCAGCATTTT
TRBV29-1	.	.	TRBJ1-1	CSVDWVGAQDEAFF	TGCAGCGTTGATTGGGTTGGGGCGCAGGACGAAGCTTTCTTT
TRBV28	many	TRBD2	TRBJ2-7	CASSSAGGPNYEQYF	TGTGCCAGCAGTTCTGCGGGAGGGCCTAACTACGAGCAGTACTTC
TRBV7-8	.	TRBD1	TRBJ1-5	CASSLWRGGDQPQHF	TGTGCCAGCAGCCTCTGGAGAGGGGGCGATCAGCCCCAGCATTTT
TRBV27	.	.	TRBJ1-5	CASSWGEPFQPQHF	TGTGCCAGCAGTTGGGGGGAACCGTTTCAGCCCCAGCATTTT
TRBV5-1	few	.	TRBJ1-2	CASSVAGDYGYTF	TGCGCCAGCAGCGTGGCAGGGGACTATGGCTACACCTTC
TRBV6-2/TRBV6-3	few	.	TRBJ2-5	CASSSDESAGSAWETQYF	TGTGCCAGCAGTTCCGACGAGAGTGCAGGGTCCGCATGGGAGACCCAGTACTTC
TRBV4-2	.	.	TRBJ1-3	CASSQDRTAGNTIYF	TGTGCCAGCAGCCAAGATAGAACGGCTGGAAACACCATATATTTT
TRBV3-1	many	.	TRBJ2-1	CASSQDLGGGTYNEQFF	TGTGCCAGCAGCCAAGATCTAGGGGGGGGAACCTACAATGAGCAGTTCTTC
TRBV11-2	.	TRBD2	TRBJ2-3	CASSPRTSGDGTDTQYF	TGTGCCAGCAGCCCTCGGACTAGCGGGGACGGCACAGATACGCAGTATTTT
TRBV7-2	few	TRBD2	TRBJ2-1	CASSLGGLGSDEQFF	TGTGCCAGCAGCTTAGGTGGACTAGGGTCGGATGAGCAGTTCTTC
TRBV10-3	few	TRBD1	TRBJ1-2	CAISEGQGQSYGYTF	TGTGCCATCAGCGAAGGACAGGGGCAGAGCTATGGCTACACCTTC
TRBV20-1	few	.	TRBJ1-2	CSARGPPAWGPYGYTF	TGCAGTGCTAGAGGGCCGCCCGCCTGGGGGCCGTATGGCTACACCTTC
TRBV27	many	.	TRBJ1-2	CASRKGLGYTF	TGTGCCAGCCGGAAGGGGCTTGGCTACACCTTC
TRBV11-2	.	.	TRBJ2-2	CASSLDHRVDTGELFF	TGTGCCAGCAGCTTAGATCACAGGGTCGACACCGGGGAGCTGTTTTTT
TRBV20-1	.	.	TRBJ1-6	CSATDSSYNSPLHF	TGCAGTGCTACGGATAGCTCCTATAATTCACCCCTCCACTTT
TRBV7-9	.	TRBD1	TRBJ1-1	CASSHRTGAEAFF	TGTGCCAGCAGCCACCGGACAGGGGCTGAAGCTTTCTTT
TRBV29-1	many	.	TRBJ2-1	CSVGGGQSEQFF	TGCAGCGTTGGTGGGGGGCAGAGCGAGCAGTTCTTC
TRBV10-3	few	.	TRBJ1-3	CAISEFSGNTIYF	TGTGCCATCAGTGAGTTCTCTGGAAACACCATATATTTT
TRBV2	many	.	TRBJ1-3	CASSELRSGNTIYF	TGTGCCAGCAGTGAACTAAGGTCTGGAAACACCATATATTTT
TRBV7-2	many	.	TRBJ2-3	CASRTGDTQYF	TGTGCCAGCAGAACCGGAGATACGCAGTATTTT
TRBV7-6	many	.	TRBJ1-1	CASSSQGGEAFF	TGTGCCAGCAGCTCCCAGGGAGGTGAAGCTTTCTTT
TRBV25-1	few	TRBD1	TRBJ2-5	CASSLQGIVQETQYF	TGTGCCAGCAGTCTACAGGGGATCGTCCAAGAGACCCAGTACTTC
TRBV4-3	many	TRBD2	TRBJ2-3	CASSQASGRSDTQYF	TGCGCCAGCAGCCAAGCTAGCGGGAGATCAGATACGCAGTATTTT
TRBV5-1	.	TRBD2	TRBJ2-5	CASSLDRGGPQETQYF	TGCGCCAGCAGCTTGGATCGCGGGGGGCCTCAAGAGACCCAGTACTTC
TRBV24-1	many	.	TRBJ2-3	CATSAQRGRTDTQYF	TGTGCCACCAGTGCCCAGAGGGGAAGGACAGATACGCAGTATTTT
TRBV5-1	few	.	TRBJ1-4	CASSLASNRANEKLFF	TGCGCCAGCAGCTTGGCCTCGAACAGGGCGAATGAAAAACTGTTTTTT
TRBV7-3	many	.	TRBJ2-2	CASSRLGQGRTGELFF	TGTGCCAGCAGTCGCCTGGGGCAGGGTCGTACCGGGGAGCTGTTTTTT
TRBV20-1	many	TRBD2	TRBJ2-7	CSARTGTSLYEQYF	TGCAGTGCTAGAACAGGGACTAGCTTGTACGAGCAGTACTTC
TRBV24-1	many	.	TRBJ2-1	CATTQGNEQFF	TGTGCCACCACCCAGGGCAATGAGCAGTTCTTC
TRBV7-8	many	.	TRBJ2-7	CASSLGPGAYEQYF	TGTGCCAGCAGCTTAGGGCCAGGGGCCTACGAGCAGTACTTC
TRBV6-5	.	TRBD1	TRBJ1-4	CASSWTGGKLFF	TGTGCCAGCAGTTGGACAGGGGGAAAACTGTTTTTT
TRBV3-1	many	.	TRBJ1-4	CASSLAGGTTNEKLFF	TGTGCCAGCAGCCTCGCCGGAGGCACAACTAATGAAAAACTGTTTTTT
TRBV23-1	few	.	TRBJ2-5	CARGREEETQYF	TGCGCCCGGGGCAGGGAGGAAGAGACCCAGTACTTC
TRBV6-6	few	.	TRBJ1-1	CASSYPPLPAWDTEAFF	TGTGCCAGCAGTTATCCCCCCCTCCCCGCATGGGACACTGAAGCTTTCTTT
TRBV7-2	.	.	TRBJ2-3	CASSLALAGRSTDTQYF	TGTGCCAGCAGCTTAGCGCTTGCGGGACGAAGCACAGATACGCAGTATTTT
TRBV20-1	many	TRBD2	TRBJ2-7	CSAISGRTDEQYF	TGCAGTGCTATAAGCGGGAGGACGGACGAGCAGTACTTC
TRBV28	few	.	TRBJ2-7	CASSRGIYEQYF	TGTGCCAGCAGTCGGGGGATCTACGAGCAGTACTTC
TRBV2	many	.	TRBJ1-1	CASSAILTGSTEAFF	TGTGCCAGCAGTGCCATTCTTACAGGGAGCACTGAAGCTTTCTTT
TRBV5-4	many	TRBD1	TRBJ2-7	CASSYGTELYEQYF	TGTGCCAGCAGCTACGGGACAGAGCTCTACGAGCAGTACTTC
TRBV5-6	many	.	TRBJ2-3	CASSLGRRTYTQYF	TGTGCCAGCAGCTTGGGCCGGCGAACGTATACGCAGTATTTT
TRBV20-1	few	.	TRBJ2-6	CSASDSGPLSSGANVLTF	TGCAGTGCTAGCGATTCCGGACCCCTTAGCTCTGGGGCCAACGTCCTGACTTTC
TRBV4-1	few	TRBD1	TRBJ1-1	CASSQVGTAWENPPGAFF	TGCGCCAGCAGCCAAGTCGGGACAGCTTGGGAGAATCCCCCGGGAGCTTTCTTT
TRBV5-6	.	TRBD1	TRBJ2-7	CASSLGTGEDEQYF	TGTGCCAGCAGCTTGGGGACAGGGGAGGACGAGCAGTACTTC
TRBV30	.	.	TRBJ1-2	CMTDPNYGYTF	TGCATGACAGATCCAAACTATGGCTACACCTTC
TRBV27	.	.	TRBJ1-2	CASSLTAFFLHGYTF	TGTGCCAGCAGTTTGACGGCTTTCTTCCTCCATGGCTACACCTTC
TRBV6-1	.	.	TRBJ1-1	CASSELQVNTEAFF	TGTGCCAGCAGTGAACTACAGGTTAACACTGAAGCTTTCTTT
TRBV10-3	.	.	TRBJ1-5	CAISDPENQPQHF	TGTGCCATCAGTGACCCAGAGAATCAGCCCCAGCATTTT
TRBV5-1	few	TRBD2	TRBJ2-5	CASSRTSGVETQYF	TGCGCCAGCAGTCGGACTAGCGGGGTCGAGACCCAGTACTTC
TRBV5-1	many	.	TRBJ1-1	CASSSTVQVHTEAFF	TGCGCCAGCAGCAGTACAGTCCAGGTACACACTGAAGCTTTCTTT
TRBV12-5	.	TRBD1	TRBJ2-3	CASGPDRGQDTQYF	TGTGCTAGTGGCCCGGACAGGGGGCAAGATACGCAGTATTTT
TRBV5-6	.	.	TRBJ2-1	CASSFGSPGDEQFF	TGTGCCAGCAGCTTTGGATCTCCCGGGGATGAGCAGTTCTTC
TRBV20-1	many	.	TRBJ2-4	CSASVGSGIQYF	TGCAGTGCTTCCGTGGGGTCGGGCATTCAGTACTTC